A single sample is the source of the 17 T cell receptor beta chains below, sequenced in a study of T cell repertoires in cytomegalovirus infection. TCRdb processed the reads anew with MiXCR; each CDR3 protein has one entry. The repertoire consists of 250,000 to 300,000 distinct CDR3 sequences, with roughly 24% occurring once and the leading ten covering roughly 13%. Sequencing used PBMCs. These receptors originate from a human donor in good health (CMV status not recorded). Some clones in this sample may be carry-over from other donors' samples.

This clonotype was counted a few times. This rearrangement joins TRBV12-3 or TRBV12-4 to TRBJ2-1; D may correspond to TRBD1 or TRBD2 (6 bases each). V lost 6 bases and J 7 bases, leaving 13 bases between the germline ends. The CDR3 length is 13 residues. Here the CDR3 reads CASSSTGRNEQFF. Written as DNA, the CDR3 is TGTGCCAGCAGCTCAACAGGGAGGAATGAGCAGTTCTTC.

This clonotype was detected only once. The rearrangement joins TRBV11-3 to TRBJ2-2; 7 bases map to TRBD1. The junction had 4 bases not matched to a gene; V was cut back by 5 bases and J by 4 bases. The CDR3 is 14 residues long. Germline V gene data show CDR1 as SGHNT and CDR2 as YENEEA. The CDR3 spells CASSHRGSTGELFF. The CDR3, as DNA: TGTGCCAGCAGCCACAGGGGAAGCACCGGGGAGCTGTTTTTT.

This chain connects TRBV9 to TRBJ2-7; D possibly corresponds to TRBD1 (5 bases). There are 15 residues in the CDR3. V was clipped by 0 bases and J by 3 bases, with 13 bases between them. From germline, CDR1 is SGDLS and CDR2 YYNGEE. Here the CDR3 reads CASSVDQGDYYEQYF. The CDR3 nucleotides are TGTGCCAGCAGCGTAGATCAGGGCGATTACTACGAGCAGTACTTC.

Here the CDR3 reads CSVVEGSDTQYF. DNA for the CDR3: TGCAGCGTTGTAGAAGGGAGCGATACGCAGTATTTT. The rearrangement links TRBV29-1 to TRBJ2-3, with a weak D call TRBD2 (5 bases). Germline CDR1 reads SQVTM; CDR2 reads ANQGSEA. The length of the CDR3 is 12 residues. Trimming stripped 4 bases from V and 6 bases from J, with 11 bases between.

This clonotype has just a few counts. The gene calls are TRBV19 and TRBJ1-1; tentative D call: TRBD1 (6 bases). Germline CDR1 LNHDA, CDR2 SQIVND (reference sequence). The CDR3 loop spans 13 amino acids. V shed 7 bases and J shed 1 base, with 10 bases lying between them. The CDR3 DNA reads as TGTGCCAGTACGGACAGCTGGAACACTGAAGCTTTCTTT. Translating it yields CASTDSWNTEAFF. The full variable domain, rest sourced from reference TRBV19 and TRBJ1-1, is DGGITQSPKYLFRKEGQNVTLSCEQNLNHDAMYWYRQDPGQGLRLIYYSQIVNDFQKGDIAEGYSVSREKKESFPLTVTSAQKNPTAFYLCASTDSWNTEAFFGQGTRLTVV.

In this sample, this clonotype turned up many times. The genes are TRBV7-9 and TRBJ2-5; D perhaps matches TRBD1 (6 bases). With 0 bases removed from V and 4 bases from J, the gap between germline ends came to 9 bases. Per germline, CDR1 SEHNR and CDR2 FQNEAQ (reference sequence). This CDR3 has 14 residues. The CDR3 sequence: CASSLARGRETQYF. The DNA for the CDR3 is TGTGCCAGCAGCTTAGCTAGGGGGAGAGAGACCCAGTACTTC.

The chain carries TRBV7-2 and TRBJ2-1; D is perhaps TRBD2 (7 bases). This CDR3 is built from 22 residues. The V and J ends lost 5 bases and 2 bases respectively, with 34 bases between them. CDR1 and CDR2 from the germline V gene are SGHTA and FQGNSA. CDR3 DNA: TGTGCCAGCAGCACCCCCGGGACTAAGACCGGGGGGCGGGAGATCCCCTACAATGAGCAGTTCTTC. This encodes CASSTPGTKTGGREIPYNEQFF.

The chain employs TRBV20-1 and TRBJ1-1, with a tentative D call TRBD1 (5 bases). With 6 bases removed from V and 6 bases from J, the gap between germline ends came to 17 bases. The V gene's germline CDR1 is DFQATT and CDR2 SNEGSKA (reference sequence). The CDR3 totals 13 residues. The CDR3 coding sequence is TGCAGTGCAAAGGGACGTGGGGGTCCTGAAGCTTTCTTT. Encoded protein: CSAKGRGGPEAFF.

The chain couples TRBV30 to TRBJ2-7; the D gene could be TRBD1 or TRBD2 (5 bases each). Germline V gene data show CDR1 as GTSNPN and CDR2 as SVGIG (reference sequence). The CDR3 covers 13 residues. V dropped 3 bases and J dropped 9 bases, with 18 bases sitting between them. CDR3 in DNA: TGTGCCTGGAGCGCCGGGACCTCCCTCGGGCAGTACTTC. It encodes CAWSAGTSLGQYF. Filled out from reference TRBV30 and TRBJ2-7, the complete variable domain reads SQTIHQWPATLVQPVGSPLSLECTVEGTSNPNLYWYRQAAGRGLQLLFYSVGIGQISSEVPQNLSASRPQDRQFILSSKKLLLSDSGFYLCAWSAGTSLGQYFGPGTRLTVT.

The chain is built from TRBV6-2 or TRBV6-3 and TRBJ2-1; D perhaps matches TRBD2 (5 bases). The CDR3 covers 16 residues. Germline V gene data show CDR1 as MNHEY and CDR2 as SVGEGT. V dropped 0 bases and J dropped 0 bases, with 9 bases sitting between them. This chain's CDR3 is CASSYSKGSSYNEQFF. The CDR3 DNA sequence: TGTGCCAGCAGTTACTCGAAAGGGAGCTCCTACAATGAGCAGTTCTTC.

The V gene is TRBV24-1, the J gene TRBJ2-1; 7 positions agree with TRBD2. This CDR3 comprises 16 residues. V was pared by 4 bases and J by 0 bases, with 5 bases of the junction left unmatched. Germline loops: CDR1 KGHDR, CDR2 SFDVKD. CDR3 region: CATSDSAGSSYNEQFF. In DNA, the CDR3 is TGTGCCACCAGTGACTCAGCGGGAAGCTCCTACAATGAGCAGTTCTTC.

This clonotype was observed many times. The chain is built from TRBV7-2 and TRBJ1-2; perhaps TRBD1 as D (6 bases). The CDR3 spans 13 residues. V lost 5 bases to trimming and J lost 6 bases, with 13 bases between them. Looked up from germline, CDR1 is SGHTA and CDR2 is FQGNSA. CDR3 sequence: CASSAGTINGYTF. CDR3 in DNA: TGTGCCAGCAGCGCCGGGACAATAAATGGCTACACCTTC. The full variable domain, its missing parts supplied by reference TRBV7-2 and TRBJ1-2, is GAGVSQSPSNKVTEKGKDVELRCDPISGHTALYWYRQSLGQGLEFLIYFQGNSAPDKSGLPSDRFSAERTGGSVSTLTIQRTQQEDSAVYLCASSAGTINGYTFGSGTRLTVV.

The rearrangement uses TRBV4-3 and TRBJ1-5; D is unclear. This CDR3 spans 15 amino acids. With 5 bases removed from V and 3 bases from J, the gap between germline ends came to 14 bases. Germline V gene sequence: CDR1 LGHNA, CDR2 YSLEER. CDR3 sequence: CASSMGEVLNQPQHF. In DNA, the CDR3 is TGCGCCAGCAGCATGGGAGAGGTCCTCAATCAGCCCCAGCATTTT.

V gene TRBV28 combines with J gene TRBJ2-1; D may correspond to TRBD1 or TRBD2 (5 bases each). Deletions cut 5 bases from V and 8 bases from J, with 13 bases between. The CDR3 spans 13 residues. Germline lookup yields CDR1 MDHEN and CDR2 SYDVKM. CDR3 DNA: TGTGCCAGCAGTCCTGGATTGGGGGATGAGCAGTTCTTC. Its translation is CASSPGLGDEQFF.

The chain recombines TRBV12-5 with TRBJ2-1, with D unclear. This CDR3 comprises 12 residues. Per germline, CDR1 LGHNT and CDR2 FRNRAP. V gave up 2 bases and J gave up 9 bases, with 8 bases separating them. For the CDR3, the DNA is TGTGCTAGTGGTTTGACAAACGCTGAGCAGTTCTTC. Translating it yields CASGLTNAEQFF.

The gene calls are TRBV10-3 and TRBJ2-7, with D hard to call. The germline CDR1 and CDR2 sequences are ENHRY and SYGVKD. The ends were cut back, 10 bases at V and 2 bases at J, with 12 bases in the middle. The CDR3 extends over 12 amino acids. The CDR3 coding sequence is TGTGCCACAAGGACCGAAACCTACGAGCAGTACTTC. The encoded protein is CATRTETYEQYF.

The chain joins TRBV7-2 to TRBJ1-5, with 9 nucleotides matching TRBD1. V lost 5 bases and J lost 0; bases outside the gene matches: 2. Germline CDR1 reads SGHTA; CDR2 reads FQGNSA. CDR3 length equals 15 residues. This CDR3 reads CASSRQGDSNQPQHF. The DNA for the CDR3 is TGTGCCAGCAGCCGACAGGGGGATAGCAATCAGCCCCAGCATTTT. The full variable domain, rest sourced from reference TRBV7-2 and TRBJ1-5, is GAGVSQSPSNKVTEKGKDVELRCDPISGHTALYWYRQSLGQGLEFLIYFQGNSAPDKSGLPSDRFSAERTGGSVSTLTIQRTQQEDSAVYLCASSRQGDSNQPQHFGDGTRLSIL.